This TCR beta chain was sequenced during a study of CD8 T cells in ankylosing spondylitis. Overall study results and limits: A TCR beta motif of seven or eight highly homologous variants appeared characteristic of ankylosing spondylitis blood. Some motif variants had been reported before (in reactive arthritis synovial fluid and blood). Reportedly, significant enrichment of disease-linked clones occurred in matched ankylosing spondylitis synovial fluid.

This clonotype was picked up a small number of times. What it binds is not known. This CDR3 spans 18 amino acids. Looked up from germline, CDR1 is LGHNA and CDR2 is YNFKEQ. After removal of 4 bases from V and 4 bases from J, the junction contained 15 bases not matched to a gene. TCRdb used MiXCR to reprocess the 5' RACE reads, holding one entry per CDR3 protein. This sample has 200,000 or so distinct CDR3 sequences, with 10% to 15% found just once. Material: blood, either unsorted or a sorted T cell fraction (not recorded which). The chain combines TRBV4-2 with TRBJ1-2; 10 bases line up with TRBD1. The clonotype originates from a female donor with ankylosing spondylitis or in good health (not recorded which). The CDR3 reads CASSRDAGTGDRSYGYTF. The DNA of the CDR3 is TGTGCCAGCAGCCGGGACGCGGGGACAGGGGATAGATCCTATGGCTACACCTTC.